The clone carrying this T cell receptor (beta chain) showed up just once. Its antigen is currently unknown. V lost 4 bases to trimming and J lost 8 bases, with 11 bases between them. The CDR3 runs 13 residues. CDR1 is LNHDA, CDR2 SQIVND, per germline (reference sequence). The data stem from a study of shared clonotypes between healthy human individuals. Findings of the study overall: Naive subsets typically showed greater estimated richness than memory subsets.

TCRdb's table, derived via immunoSEQ multiplex PCR, lists solely in-frame clones and lacks some. The sample carries millions of clones, over 85% recorded once. The receptor was isolated from a man between 18 and 29 years old in good health. The source material was naive CD4+ T cells sorted from blood. Described subset: CD45RA+ positively selected. The V gene is TRBV19, the J gene TRBJ1-4; D call uncertain. CDR3 protein: CASSTLLWEKLFF. The CDR3 DNA follows: TGTGCCAGTAGTACCCTGCTTTGGGAAAAACTGTTTTTT.